This entry lists 28 T cell receptor beta chains sequenced from one sample in a study of brain metastases from non-small cell lung cancer. TCRdb keeps only in-frame clones here, not all; method: immunoSEQ multiplex PCR. The data show approximately 1,500 clones, 81% seen once. The material sequenced was tissue from a brain metastasis. The source is a donor over 35 with non-small cell lung cancer.

This rearrangement joins TRBV29-1 to TRBJ1-2; the D is unclear. Trimming pared 0 bases from V and 5 bases from J, leaving 7 bases between. Germline V gives CDR1 SQVTM, CDR2 ANQGSEA. CDR3 length: 12 residues. In DNA form, the CDR3 reads TGCAGCGTTGAAGATCGGGGATATGGCTACACCTTC. Translated: CSVEDRGYGYTF.

The V and J genes are TRBV12-5 and TRBJ2-2; D gene ambiguous. The CDR3 extends over 12 amino acids. CDR1 and CDR2 (germline): LGHNT, FRNRAP. V dropped 7 bases and J dropped 9 bases, with 12 bases sitting between them. CDR3 protein: CASAPGARELFF. As DNA, the CDR3 is TGTGCTAGTGCCCCCGGAGCGAGGGAGCTGTTTTTT.

This chain connects TRBV3-1 (or the pseudogene TRBV3-2) to TRBJ1-5; D remains ambiguous. The V end was cut by 1 base, the J end by 1 base, with 5 bases between. The CDR3 runs to 14 residues. Germline V CDR1 and CDR2: LGHDT, YNNKEL (reference sequence). CDR3 nucleotides: TGTGCCAGCAGCCAAGGGAGGAGCAATCAGCCCCAGCATTTT. It is translated as CASSQGRSNQPQHF.

The chain links TRBV29-1 to TRBJ2-1; the D gene is possibly TRBD1 (6 bases). Per germline, CDR1 SQVTM and CDR2 ANQGSEA. The CDR3 is made up of 13 amino acids. The germline V and J ends were trimmed by 4 bases and 8 bases, with 15 bases remaining between them. For the CDR3, the DNA is TGCAGCGTTGGGGGGCTAGCTGGCTATGAGCAGTTCTTC. It yields the protein CSVGGLAGYEQFF.

The gene calls are TRBV4-1 and TRBJ2-7, with D unclear. The V gene's germline CDR1 is MGHRA and CDR2 YSYEKL. This CDR3 has 13 residues. V lost 8 bases and J 1 base, leaving 12 bases between the germline ends. For the CDR3, the DNA is TGCGCCAGCCGCTCTAGTTGGTCCTACGAGCAGTACTTC. Translating gives CASRSSWSYEQYF.

This sequence joins TRBV9 and TRBJ1-1; D gene uncertain. The germline CDR1 and CDR2 sequences are SGDLS and YYNGEE. The CDR3 has 16 amino acids. V lost 3 bases and J 0 bases, leaving 15 bases between the germline ends. The DNA of the CDR3 is TGTGCCAGCAGCGCGCCTTCCGGGTTTTTGAACACTGAAGCTTTCTTT. Encoded protein: CASSAPSGFLNTEAFF.

CDR3 residues: CASSLPRQENTEAFF. CDR3 sequence (DNA): TGCGCCAGCAGCTTGCCTAGACAGGAGAACACTGAAGCTTTCTTT. This sequence joins TRBV5-1 and TRBJ1-1; possibly TRBD1 for D (6 bases). This CDR3 is built from 15 residues. Germline V gives CDR1 SGHRS, CDR2 YFSETQ. The V end was cut by 1 base, the J end by 1 base, with 11 bases between.

Note on this clone: The sample has other DNA sequences that encode this CDR3 too. This chain joins TRBV7-9 and TRBJ2-5, with 7 nucleotides matching TRBD2. The CDR3 length is 16 residues. V gave up 6 bases and J gave up 1 base; unmatched junction bases: 11. The germline CDR1 and CDR2 sequences are SEHNR and FQNEAQ (reference sequence). The CDR3 nucleotides read TGTGCCAGCAGTTTACTCTCCTCGGGGGGCCAAGAGACCCAGTACTTC. This translates into CASSLLSSGGQETQYF.

This chain joins TRBV2 and TRBJ2-3, with 8 bases aligning to TRBD2. The J segment lost 4 bases and the V segment lost 8 bases, leaving 8 bases of the junction unmatched. The CDR3 totals 14 residues. The germline CDR1 and CDR2 sequences are SNHLY and FYNNEI. CDR3 in amino acids: CASETTGGPDTQYF. CDR3 DNA sequence: TGTGCCAGCGAGACTACGGGGGGGCCAGATACGCAGTATTTT.

A few counts support this clone. The chain uses TRBV7-9 and TRBJ2-6, with D perhaps matching TRBD2 (6 bases). CDR1 and CDR2 (germline): SEHNR, FQNEAQ (reference sequence). The V and J ends lost 0 bases and 0 bases respectively, with 12 bases between them. This CDR3 has 18 residues. The CDR3: CASSLARGTSSGANVLTF. CDR3 DNA sequence: TGTGCCAGCAGCTTAGCGCGGGGTACGAGCTCTGGGGCCAACGTCCTGACTTTC.

J is TRBJ1-6 and V is TRBV3-1 (or the pseudogene TRBV3-2); D is perhaps TRBD1 (5 bases). This CDR3 contains 15 residues. Germline lookup yields CDR1 LGHDT and CDR2 YNNKEL (reference sequence). Trimming cost V 5 bases and J 6 bases, with 14 bases left between them. CDR3 in amino acids: CASSRGRRFNSPLHF. CDR3 coding DNA: TGTGCCAGCAGCAGGGGAAGGCGGTTTAATTCACCCCTCCACTTT.

The chain is built from TRBV5-4 and TRBJ1-1; the match to TRBD1 covers 9 bases. The trim removed 4 bases at V and 4 bases at J, leaving 5 bases unmatched. Germline CDR1 and CDR2: SGHNT and YYREEE (reference sequence). The CDR3 has 14 amino acids. CDR3 sequence: CASSPGQGITEAFF. The CDR3 DNA reads TGTGCCAGCAGCCCCGGACAGGGGATCACTGAAGCTTTCTTT.

This clone was recorded only once. The chain has TRBV7-2 and TRBJ1-1; weak D call: TRBD1 (6 bases). The CDR3 length is 15 residues. CDR1 SGHTA and CDR2 FQGNSA come from the germline V gene. Trimming shortened V by 4 bases and J by 7 bases, and 19 bases separated the two germline ends. The CDR3 loop is CASSSGGVGGLEAFF. Written as DNA, the CDR3 is TGTGCCAGCAGCTCGGGGGGAGTCGGGGGCCTTGAAGCTTTCTTT.

Note on this clone: The same CDR3 arises from other DNA sequences in this sample as well. The rearrangement links TRBV27 to TRBJ1-1; the D gene is possibly TRBD1 (6 bases). Trimming removed 0 bases at V and 6 bases at J, with 35 bases between. Looked up from germline, CDR1 is MNHEY and CDR2 is SMNVEV (reference sequence). The CDR3 runs to 22 residues. CDR3 protein: CASSLSRLVKGFVGTFWAEAFF. CDR3 bases: TGTGCCAGCAGTTTATCGCGTTTGGTAAAAGGGTTTGTGGGGACATTTTGGGCTGAAGCTTTCTTT.

This clone has only one observation. The V gene is TRBV10-3, the J gene TRBJ2-1; D remains unclear. This CDR3 is built from 13 residues. V lost 0 bases to trimming and J lost 4 bases, with 4 bases between them. Germline CDR1 and CDR2: ENHRY and SYGVKD. The DNA of the CDR3 is TGTGCCATCAGTGAGTCGAAATACAATGAGCAGTTCTTC. Residues: CAISESKYNEQFF.

V is TRBV21-1 and J is TRBJ2-3; no check of the table's D call, TRBD1, against the DNA was made. TRBV21-1 counts as a pseudogene. The CDR3 covers 19 residues. The CDR3 spells CASSKGMAPGTGQSDTQYF. CDR3 nucleotides: TGTGCCAGCAGCAAAGGAATGGCGCCGGGGACAGGGCAATCGGATACGCAGTATTTT.

V is TRBV19 and J is TRBJ2-7; possibly TRBD2 for D (7 bases). The CDR3 sequence is 14 residues long. CDR1 and CDR2 (germline): LNHDA, SQIVND (reference sequence). The V end was cut by 6 bases, the J end by 2 bases, with 14 bases between. DNA of the CDR3: TGTGCCAGTAGCATTGGGGGGGGGCCCTACGAGCAGTACTTC. Translated: CASSIGGGPYEQYF. Drawing the rest from reference TRBV19 and TRBJ2-7, the complete variable domain is DGGITQSPKYLFRKEGQNVTLSCEQNLNHDAMYWYRQDPGQGLRLIYYSQIVNDFQKGDIAEGYSVSREKKESFPLTVTSAQKNPTAFYLCASSIGGGPYEQYFGPGTRLTVT.

Concerning this clone itself: Distinct nucleotide sequences in the sample also encode this CDR3. The CDR3 DNA reads TGTGCCAGCAGCTTGTCAGGGGGCCTTGGCTACACCTTC. It yields the protein CASSLSGGLGYTF. This rearrangement joins TRBV11-3 to TRBJ1-2, with 8 bases fitting TRBD1. There are 13 residues in the CDR3. Per the germline V gene, CDR1 is SGHNT and CDR2 is YENEEA. With 3 bases clipped from V and 7 bases from J, the junction kept 4 bases outside the gene matches.

V and J are TRBV9 and TRBJ1-1; D might be TRBD1 (6 bases). CDR1 SGDLS and CDR2 YYNGEE come from the germline V gene. The V and J ends lost 4 bases and 0 bases respectively, with 16 bases between them. The CDR3 length is 16 residues. The CDR3: CASSRLSGHLNTEAFF. DNA of the CDR3: TGTGCCAGCAGCAGACTTTCGGGACACTTGAACACTGAAGCTTTCTTT.

V and J are TRBV3-1 (or the pseudogene TRBV3-2) and TRBJ2-1; no reliable D call. The V and J ends lost 2 bases and 1 base respectively, with 9 bases between them. The CDR3 sequence is 15 residues long. Germline V gives CDR1 LGHDT, CDR2 YNNKEL (reference sequence). Written as DNA, the CDR3 is TGTGCCAGCAGCCAAAACTCTGGGTCCTACAATGAGCAGTTCTTC. It codes for CASSQNSGSYNEQFF.

Comment on this clone: Other DNA sequences in the same sample also yield this CDR3. The rearrangement joins TRBV7-3 to TRBJ1-1; TRBD1 agrees at 8 bases. The V segment lost 9 bases and the J segment 8 bases; nucleotides outside the gene matches: 11. This CDR3 spans 13 amino acids. Germline V gene lookup returns CDR1 SGHTA and CDR2 FQGTGA. For the CDR3, the DNA is TGTGCCAGTAGCACCCAGGGGGCGCTCGAAGCTTTCTTT. Translated, it gives CASSTQGALEAFF.

The rearrangement links TRBV5-1 to TRBJ1-1, with a weak D call TRBD1 (6 bases). Trimming left V 2 bases short and J 5 bases short, with 19 bases between. The germline CDR1 and CDR2 sequences are SGHRS and YFSETQ. This CDR3 region has 16 residues. The CDR3: CASSLLGAGAGTEAFF. CDR3 DNA sequence: TGCGCCAGCAGCTTACTCGGGGCGGGGGCAGGGACTGAAGCTTTCTTT. Based on the CDR3 plus reference TRBV5-1 and TRBJ1-1, the full variable domain is KAGVTQTPRYLIKTRGQQVTLSCSPISGHRSVSWYQQTPGQGLQFLFEYFSETQRNKGNFPGRFSGRQFSNSRSEMNVSTLELGDSALYLCASSLLGAGAGTEAFFGQGTRLTVV.

The V gene is TRBV3-1 (or the pseudogene TRBV3-2), the J gene TRBJ2-2; D call uncertain. Trimming removed 4 bases from V and 6 bases from J, with 9 bases in between. There are 13 residues in the CDR3. CDR1 and CDR2 from the germline V gene are LGHDT and YNNKEL (reference sequence). The CDR3 DNA follows: TGTGCCAGCAGCCCCCGATTAGCCGGGGAGCTGTTTTTT. This gives the protein CASSPRLAGELFF.

The chain recombines TRBV10-1 with TRBJ1-1; tentative D call: TRBD1 (5 bases). CDR3 size: 15 residues. V lost 4 bases and J lost 3, with 15 bases in between. Germline V lookup: CDR1 WNHNN, CDR2 SYGVQD (reference sequence). CDR3 DNA: TGCGCCAGCAGTGGACAGAACCAAGCATACACTGAAGCTTTCTTT. As protein: CASSGQNQAYTEAFF.

The V call is TRBV9, the J call TRBJ1-5; D is perhaps TRBD1 (6 bases). Germline V gene sequence: CDR1 SGDLS, CDR2 YYNGEE. The V end lost 0 bases, the J end lost 4 bases, and 14 bases lay between the germline ends. This CDR3 is 16 amino acids long. CDR3 nucleotides: TGTGCCAGCAGCGTAGATCCGGGGACACCTAATCAGCCCCAGCATTTT. Amino acids: CASSVDPGTPNQPQHF.

This chain uses TRBV18 with TRBJ2-1; D is uncertain. CDR3 size: 15 residues. Germline loops: CDR1 KGHSH, CDR2 LQKENI. V was pared by 3 bases and J by 0 bases, with 9 bases between. CDR3 coding DNA: TGTGCCAGCTCACCCAACTTTAGCTCCTACAATGAGCAGTTCTTC. Protein: CASSPNFSSYNEQFF.

This rearrangement joins TRBV4-3 to TRBJ1-5; no clear D. Germline assignment: CDR1 LGHNA and CDR2 YSLEER. The CDR3 has 10 amino acids. V lost 8 bases, J lost 9 bases, and 8 bases lay in between. DNA for the CDR3: TGCGCCAGCCGGGGTTGGCCCCAGCATTTT. Amino acids: CASRGWPQHF.

The chain joins TRBV6-5 to TRBJ2-6; 8 bases fit TRBD1. Trimming took 7 bases from V and 13 from J; bases not matched to a gene: 6. This CDR3 is 12 amino acids long. The germline V gene encodes CDR1 MNHEY and CDR2 SVGAGI. The CDR3 loop reads CASTDRGEVLTF. Written as DNA, the CDR3 is TGTGCCAGCACCGACAGGGGCGAGGTCCTGACTTTC.